This is a list of T cell receptor beta chains from one sample in a study of response to subunit inactivated influenza vaccine. TCRdb re-called the RT-PCR reads with MiXCR, one entry per CDR3 protein. The sample records fewer than 350,000 distinct CDR3 sequences, 21% being singletons. This sample comprised PBMCs from blood, obtained approximately 20 months after vaccination. These receptors came from a man between 50 and 69 years old who received an inactivated influenza vaccine. CDR3s include the opening cysteine and the closing phenylalanine or tryptophan. D genes are given only for firm matches. Part of the rows lack a size; the others show once, few, many or a class for expanded clones.

v_call	clone_size	j_call	d_call	cdr3_nt	cdr3_aa
TRBV30	-	TRBJ1-2	-	TGTGCCTGGAGTATGACAACTGGCTACACCTTC	CAWSMTTGYTF
TRBV9	-	TRBJ1-5	-	TGTGCCAGCAGCCCGGGGGAGGGTTGGCAGCCCCAGCATTTT	CASSPGEGWQPQHF
TRBV6-1	few	TRBJ1-5	-	TGTGCCAGCAGTGAACCCCGGCAGCAGCCCCAGCATTTT	CASSEPRQQPQHF
TRBV11-2	-	TRBJ2-3	TRBD2	TGTGCCAGCAGCCTTCCCCGAGGTAGCGGGGGGCGGGATACGCAGTATTTT	CASSLPRGSGGRDTQYF
TRBV16	few	TRBJ1-1	-	TGTGCCAGCAGCCAATTTTCGGGGGCGCGGGGGAACACTGAAGCTTTCTTT	CASSQFSGARGNTEAFF
TRBV12-3/TRBV12-4	few	TRBJ2-1	TRBD2	TGTGCCAGCAGTCCGACTAGCGGGGCGAATGAGCAGTTCTTC	CASSPTSGANEQFF
TRBV7-3	-	TRBJ2-1	-	TGTGCCAGCAGCGGATTTAACGGCGATGAGCAGTTCTTC	CASSGFNGDEQFF
TRBV7-2	many	TRBJ1-2	-	TGTGCCAGCAGCTTAGTGGCGGACCCATATGGCTACACCTTC	CASSLVADPYGYTF
TRBV7-2	few	TRBJ1-5	-	TGTGCCAGCAGCTTCGGACAGTCTGCTCCGAATCAGCCCCAGCATTTT	CASSFGQSAPNQPQHF
TRBV20-1	-	TRBJ1-2	-	TGCAGTGCTAAGGCCAGGGCGGATGGCTACACCTTC	CSAKARADGYTF
TRBV3-1	-	TRBJ2-3	-	TGTGCCAGCAGCCAAGATGGGACCGCCACAGATACGCAGTATTTT	CASSQDGTATDTQYF
TRBV20-1	many	TRBJ2-5	-	TGCAGTGCTTTCGAAGAGACCCAGTACTTC	CSAFEETQYF